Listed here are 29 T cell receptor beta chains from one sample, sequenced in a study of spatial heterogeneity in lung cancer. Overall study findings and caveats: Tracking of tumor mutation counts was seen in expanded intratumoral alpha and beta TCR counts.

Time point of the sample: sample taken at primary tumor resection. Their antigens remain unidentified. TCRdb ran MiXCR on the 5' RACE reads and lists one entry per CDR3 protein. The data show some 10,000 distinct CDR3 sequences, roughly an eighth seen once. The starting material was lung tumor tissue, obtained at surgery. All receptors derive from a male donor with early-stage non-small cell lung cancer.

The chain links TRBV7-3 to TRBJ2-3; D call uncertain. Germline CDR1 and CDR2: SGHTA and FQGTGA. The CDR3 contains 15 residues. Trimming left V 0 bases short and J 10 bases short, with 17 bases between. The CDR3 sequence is CASSLTPLGEDAQYF. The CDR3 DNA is TGTGCCAGCAGCTTAACTCCCCTCGGAGAGGATGCGCAGTATTTT.

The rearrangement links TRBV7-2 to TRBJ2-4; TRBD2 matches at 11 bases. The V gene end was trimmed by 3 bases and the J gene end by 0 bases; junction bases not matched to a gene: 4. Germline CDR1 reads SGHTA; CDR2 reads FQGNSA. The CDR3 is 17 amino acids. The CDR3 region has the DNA TGTGCCAGCAGCTTCCCTAGCGGGGGGCTAGCCAAAAACATTCAGTACTTC. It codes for CASSFPSGGLAKNIQYF.

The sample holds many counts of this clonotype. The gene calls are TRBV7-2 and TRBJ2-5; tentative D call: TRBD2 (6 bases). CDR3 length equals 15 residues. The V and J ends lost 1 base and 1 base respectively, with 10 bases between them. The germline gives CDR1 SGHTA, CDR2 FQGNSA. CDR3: CASSLERDSQETQYF. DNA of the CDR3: TGTGCCAGCAGCTTAGAGAGGGACTCCCAAGAGACCCAGTACTTC.

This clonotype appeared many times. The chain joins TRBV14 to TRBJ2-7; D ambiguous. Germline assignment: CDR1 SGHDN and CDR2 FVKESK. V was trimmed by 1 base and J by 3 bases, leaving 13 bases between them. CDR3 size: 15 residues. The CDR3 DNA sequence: TGTGCCAGCAGCCAAGGTGCGGCGCCCCTCTACGAGCAGTACTTC. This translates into CASSQGAAPLYEQYF.

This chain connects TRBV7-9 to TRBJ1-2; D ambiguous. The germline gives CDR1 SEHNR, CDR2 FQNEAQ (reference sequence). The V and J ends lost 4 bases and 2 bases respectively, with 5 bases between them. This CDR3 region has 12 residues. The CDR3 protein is CASSSINYGYTF. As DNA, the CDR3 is TGTGCCAGCAGCTCTATCAACTATGGCTACACCTTC.

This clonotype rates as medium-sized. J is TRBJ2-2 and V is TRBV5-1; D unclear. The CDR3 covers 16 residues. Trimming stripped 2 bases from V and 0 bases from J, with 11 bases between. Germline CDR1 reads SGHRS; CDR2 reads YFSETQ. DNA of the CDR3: TGCGCCAGCAGCTTTCCTGGACCTTCGAACACCGGGGAGCTGTTTTTT. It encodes CASSFPGPSNTGELFF.

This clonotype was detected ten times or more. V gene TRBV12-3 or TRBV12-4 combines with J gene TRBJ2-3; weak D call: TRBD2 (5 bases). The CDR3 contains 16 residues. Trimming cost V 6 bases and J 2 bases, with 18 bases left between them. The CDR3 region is CASRPPRTGYTDTQYF. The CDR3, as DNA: TGTGCCAGCAGACCCCCCAGGACTGGTTACACAGATACGCAGTATTTT.

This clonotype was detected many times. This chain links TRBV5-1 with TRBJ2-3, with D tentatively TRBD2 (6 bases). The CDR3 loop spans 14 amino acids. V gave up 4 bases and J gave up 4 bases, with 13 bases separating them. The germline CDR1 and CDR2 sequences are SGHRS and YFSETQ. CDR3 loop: CASSPPGAPDTQYF. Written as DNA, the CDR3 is TGCGCCAGCAGCCCACCGGGAGCCCCAGATACGCAGTATTTT. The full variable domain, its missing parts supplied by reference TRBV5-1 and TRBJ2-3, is KAGVTQTPRYLIKTRGQQVTLSCSPISGHRSVSWYQQTPGQGLQFLFEYFSETQRNKGNFPGRFSGRQFSNSRSEMNVSTLELGDSALYLCASSPPGAPDTQYFGPGTRLTVL.

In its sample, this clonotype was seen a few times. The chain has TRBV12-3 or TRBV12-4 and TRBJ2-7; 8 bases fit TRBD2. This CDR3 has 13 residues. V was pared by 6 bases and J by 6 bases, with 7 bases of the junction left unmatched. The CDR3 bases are TGTGCCAGCAGCCCTTACGCGGGGGGCGAGCAGTACTTC. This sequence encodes CASSPYAGGEQYF.

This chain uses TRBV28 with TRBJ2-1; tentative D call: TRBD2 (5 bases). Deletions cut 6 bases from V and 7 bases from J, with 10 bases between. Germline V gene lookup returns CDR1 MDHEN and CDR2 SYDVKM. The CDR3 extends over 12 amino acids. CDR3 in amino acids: CASRVAWNEQFF. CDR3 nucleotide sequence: TGTGCCAGCAGGGTAGCGTGGAATGAGCAGTTCTTC.

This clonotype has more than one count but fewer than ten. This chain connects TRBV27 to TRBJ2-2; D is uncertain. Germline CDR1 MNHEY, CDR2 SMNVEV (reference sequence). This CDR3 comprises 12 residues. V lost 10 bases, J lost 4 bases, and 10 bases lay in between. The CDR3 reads CATDPGTGELFF. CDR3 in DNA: TGTGCCACTGACCCCGGCACCGGGGAGCTGTTTTTT.

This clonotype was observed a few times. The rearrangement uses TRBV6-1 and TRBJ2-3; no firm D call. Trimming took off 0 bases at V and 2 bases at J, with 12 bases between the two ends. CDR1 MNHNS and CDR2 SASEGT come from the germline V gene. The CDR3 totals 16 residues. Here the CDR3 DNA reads TGTGCCAGCAGTGAAGCTTACAGAAGTTTCACAGATACGCAGTATTTT. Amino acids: CASSEAYRSFTDTQYF.

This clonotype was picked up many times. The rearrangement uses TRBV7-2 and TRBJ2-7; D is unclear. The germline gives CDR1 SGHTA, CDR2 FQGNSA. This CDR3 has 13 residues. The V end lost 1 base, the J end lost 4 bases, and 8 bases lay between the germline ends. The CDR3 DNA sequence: TGTGCCAGCAGCTTAGTTGAACAGTACGAGCAGTACTTC. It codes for CASSLVEQYEQYF.

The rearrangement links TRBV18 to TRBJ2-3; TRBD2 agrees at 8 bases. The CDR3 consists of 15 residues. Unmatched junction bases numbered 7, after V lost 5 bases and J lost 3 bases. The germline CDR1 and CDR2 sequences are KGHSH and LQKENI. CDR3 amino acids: CASSSTSGETDTQYF. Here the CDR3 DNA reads TGTGCCAGCTCATCCACTAGCGGTGAAACAGATACGCAGTATTTT. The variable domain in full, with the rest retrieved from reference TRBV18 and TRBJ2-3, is NAGVMQNPRHLVRRRGQEARLRCSPMKGHSHVYWYRQLPEEGLKFMVYLQKENIIDESGMPKERFSAEFPKEGPSILRIQQVVRGDSAAYFCASSSTSGETDTQYFGPGTRLTVL.

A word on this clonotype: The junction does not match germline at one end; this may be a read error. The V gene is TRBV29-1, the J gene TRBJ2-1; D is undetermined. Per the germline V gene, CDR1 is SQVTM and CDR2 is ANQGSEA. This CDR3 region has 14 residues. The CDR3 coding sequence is TGCAGCGTCCTGGACCCACAACATTACAATGTGCAGTTCTTC. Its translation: CSVLDPQHYNVQFF.

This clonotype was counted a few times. The CDR3 nucleotides are TGTGCCAGCAGCTTAAGTCGGGGCACCTACGAGCAGTACTTC. Amino acid sequence: CASSLSRGTYEQYF. The chain couples TRBV7-2 to TRBJ2-7; D could derive from TRBD1 or TRBD2 (5 bases each). The CDR3 loop spans 14 amino acids. The V end was cut by 2 bases, the J end by 2 bases, with 10 bases between. The germline gives CDR1 SGHTA, CDR2 FQGNSA.

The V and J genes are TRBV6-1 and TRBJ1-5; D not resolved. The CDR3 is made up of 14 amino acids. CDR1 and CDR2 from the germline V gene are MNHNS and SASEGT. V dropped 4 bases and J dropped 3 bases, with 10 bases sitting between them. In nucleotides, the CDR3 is TGTGCCAGCAGTGGTCACAGTGACAATCAGCCCCAGCATTTT. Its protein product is CASSGHSDNQPQHF.

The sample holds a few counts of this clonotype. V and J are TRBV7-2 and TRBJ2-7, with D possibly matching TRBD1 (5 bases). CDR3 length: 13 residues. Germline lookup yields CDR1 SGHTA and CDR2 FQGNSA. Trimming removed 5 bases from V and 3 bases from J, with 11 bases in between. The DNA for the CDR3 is TGTGCCAGCAGCCGTGGGGCCAGCTACGAGCAGTACTTC. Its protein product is CASSRGASYEQYF.

The CDR3 coding sequence is TGCAGTGCTAGGACAGATAGCAATCAGCCCCAGCATTTT. It codes for CSARTDSNQPQHF. This sequence joins TRBV20-1 and TRBJ1-5, with D tentatively TRBD1 (5 bases). Germline V gene lookup returns CDR1 DFQATT and CDR2 SNEGSKA (reference sequence). CDR3 length: 13 residues. V dropped 3 bases and J dropped 0 bases, with 6 bases sitting between them.

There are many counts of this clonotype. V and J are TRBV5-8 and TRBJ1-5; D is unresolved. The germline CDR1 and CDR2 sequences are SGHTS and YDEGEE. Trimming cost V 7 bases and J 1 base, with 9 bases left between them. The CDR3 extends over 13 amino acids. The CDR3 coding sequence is TGTGCCAGCGGCACCCCAAGCAATCAGCCCCAGCATTTT. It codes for CASGTPSNQPQHF.

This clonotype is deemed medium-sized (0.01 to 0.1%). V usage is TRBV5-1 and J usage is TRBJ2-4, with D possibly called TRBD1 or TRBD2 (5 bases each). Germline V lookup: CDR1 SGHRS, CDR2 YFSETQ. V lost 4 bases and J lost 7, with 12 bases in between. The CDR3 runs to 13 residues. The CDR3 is CASSPLGENIQYF. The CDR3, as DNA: TGCGCCAGCAGCCCGCTGGGGGAGAACATTCAGTACTTC.

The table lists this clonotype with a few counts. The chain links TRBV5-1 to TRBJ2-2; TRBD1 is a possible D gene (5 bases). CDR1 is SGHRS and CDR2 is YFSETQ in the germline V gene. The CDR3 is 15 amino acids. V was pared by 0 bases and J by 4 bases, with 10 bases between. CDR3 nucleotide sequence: TGCGCCAGCAGCTTGGGACAGAGAGGCACCGGGGAGCTGTTTTTT. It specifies CASSLGQRGTGELFF.

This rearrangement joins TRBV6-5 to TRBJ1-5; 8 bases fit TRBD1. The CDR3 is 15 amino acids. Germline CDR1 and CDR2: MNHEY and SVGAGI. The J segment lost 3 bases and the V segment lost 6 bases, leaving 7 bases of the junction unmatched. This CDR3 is CASSLRQGYNQPQHF. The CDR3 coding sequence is TGTGCCAGCAGCCTAAGACAGGGGTACAATCAGCCCCAGCATTTT.

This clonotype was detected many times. The DNA for the CDR3 is TGCGCCAGCAGCCTTAATTATCCAGGGCTCAATTCACCCCTCCACTTT. This gives the protein CASSLNYPGLNSPLHF. The V gene is TRBV5-1, the J gene TRBJ1-6; possible D gene TRBD1, 5 bases. The CDR3 is made up of 16 amino acids. V lost 4 bases, J lost 7 bases, and 18 bases lay in between. Germline loops: CDR1 SGHRS, CDR2 YFSETQ.

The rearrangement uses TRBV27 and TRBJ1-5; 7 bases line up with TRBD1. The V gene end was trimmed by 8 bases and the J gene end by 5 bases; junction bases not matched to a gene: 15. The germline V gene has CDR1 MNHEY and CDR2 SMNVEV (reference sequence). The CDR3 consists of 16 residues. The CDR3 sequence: CASGVSTGTVYQPQHF. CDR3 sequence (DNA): TGTGCCAGCGGAGTCTCGACCGGGACAGTTTATCAGCCCCAGCATTTT.

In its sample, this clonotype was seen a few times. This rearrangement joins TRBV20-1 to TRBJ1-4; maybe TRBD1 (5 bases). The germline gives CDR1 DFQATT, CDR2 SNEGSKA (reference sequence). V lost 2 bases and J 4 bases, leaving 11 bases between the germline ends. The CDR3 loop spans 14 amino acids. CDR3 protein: CSARTPGLNEKLFF. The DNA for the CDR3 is TGCAGTGCTAGAACTCCGGGGCTTAATGAAAAACTGTTTTTT.

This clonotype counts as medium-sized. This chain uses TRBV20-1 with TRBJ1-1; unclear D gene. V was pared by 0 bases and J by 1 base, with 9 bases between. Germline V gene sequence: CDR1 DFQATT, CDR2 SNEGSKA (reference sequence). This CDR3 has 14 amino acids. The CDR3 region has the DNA TGCAGTGCTAGAGATGAAGGGAGGAACACTGAAGCTTTCTTT. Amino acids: CSARDEGRNTEAFF.

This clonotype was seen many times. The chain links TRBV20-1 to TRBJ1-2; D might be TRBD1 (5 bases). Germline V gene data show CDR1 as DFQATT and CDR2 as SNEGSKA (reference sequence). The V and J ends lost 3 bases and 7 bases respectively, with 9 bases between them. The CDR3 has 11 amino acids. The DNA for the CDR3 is TGCAGTGCTAGGGTGACAGTTGGCTACACCTTC. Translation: CSARVTVGYTF.

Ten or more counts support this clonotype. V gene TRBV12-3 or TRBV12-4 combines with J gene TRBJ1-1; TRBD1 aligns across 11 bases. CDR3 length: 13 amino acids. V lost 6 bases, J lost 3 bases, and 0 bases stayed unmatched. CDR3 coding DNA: TGTGCCAGCAGGGGACAGGGGGACACTGAAGCTTTCTTT. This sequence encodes CASRGQGDTEAFF.